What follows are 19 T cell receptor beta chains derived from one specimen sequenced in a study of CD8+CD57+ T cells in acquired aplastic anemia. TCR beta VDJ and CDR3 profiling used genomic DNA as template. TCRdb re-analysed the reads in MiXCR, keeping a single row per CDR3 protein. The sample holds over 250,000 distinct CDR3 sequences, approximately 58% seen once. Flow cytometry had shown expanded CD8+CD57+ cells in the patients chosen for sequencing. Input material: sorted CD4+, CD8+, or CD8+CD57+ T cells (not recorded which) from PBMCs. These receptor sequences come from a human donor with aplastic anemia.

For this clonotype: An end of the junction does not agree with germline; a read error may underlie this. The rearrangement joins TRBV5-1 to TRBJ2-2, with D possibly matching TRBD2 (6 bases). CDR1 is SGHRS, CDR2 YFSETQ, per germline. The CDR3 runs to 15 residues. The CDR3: CASRMAYQDTGGLFF. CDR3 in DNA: TGCGCCAGCAGGATGGCATATCAAGACACCGGGGGGCTGTTTTTT.

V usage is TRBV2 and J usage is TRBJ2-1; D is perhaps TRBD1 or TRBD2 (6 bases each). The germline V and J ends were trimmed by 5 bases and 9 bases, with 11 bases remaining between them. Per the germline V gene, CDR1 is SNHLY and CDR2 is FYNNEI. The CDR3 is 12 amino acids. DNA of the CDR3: TGTGCCAGCAGTCTGGGGGGCACTGAGCAGTTCTTC. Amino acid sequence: CASSLGGTEQFF. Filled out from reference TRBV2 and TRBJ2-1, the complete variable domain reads EPEVTQTPSHQVTQMGQEVILRCVPISNHLYFYWYRQILGQKVEFLVSFYNNEISEKSEIFDDQFSVERPDGSNFTLKIRSTKLEDSAMYFCASSLGGTEQFFGPGTRLTVL.

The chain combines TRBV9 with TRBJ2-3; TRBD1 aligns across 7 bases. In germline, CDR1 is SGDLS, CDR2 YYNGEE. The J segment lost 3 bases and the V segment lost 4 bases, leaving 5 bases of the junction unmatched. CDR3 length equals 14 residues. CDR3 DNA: TGTGCCAGCAGCCTGACGGGACAGACAGATACGCAGTATTTT. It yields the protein CASSLTGQTDTQYF.

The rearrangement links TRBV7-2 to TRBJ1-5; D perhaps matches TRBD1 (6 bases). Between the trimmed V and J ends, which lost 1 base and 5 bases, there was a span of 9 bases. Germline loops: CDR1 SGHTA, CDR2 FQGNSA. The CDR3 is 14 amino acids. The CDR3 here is CASSLVGGDQPQHF. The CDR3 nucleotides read TGTGCCAGCAGCTTAGTGGGGGGCGATCAGCCCCAGCATTTT.

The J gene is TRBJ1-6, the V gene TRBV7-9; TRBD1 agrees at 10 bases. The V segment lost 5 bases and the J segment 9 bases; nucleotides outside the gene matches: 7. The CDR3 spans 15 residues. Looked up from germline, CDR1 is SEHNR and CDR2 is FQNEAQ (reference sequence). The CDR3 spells CASSDGQGGTSPLHF. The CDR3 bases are TGTGCCAGCAGCGATGGACAGGGGGGTACTTCACCCCTCCACTTT. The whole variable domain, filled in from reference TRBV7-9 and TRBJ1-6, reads DTGVSQNPRHKITKRGQNVTFRCDPISEHNRLYWYRQTLGQGPEFLTYFQNEAQLEKSRLLSDRFSAERPKGSFSTLEIQRTEQGDSAMYLCASSDGQGGTSPLHFGNGTRLTVT.

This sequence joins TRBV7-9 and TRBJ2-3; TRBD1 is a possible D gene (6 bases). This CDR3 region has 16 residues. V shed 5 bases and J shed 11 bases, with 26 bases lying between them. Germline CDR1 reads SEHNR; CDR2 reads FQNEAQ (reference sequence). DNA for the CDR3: TGTGCCAGCAGCCCTTTGAGGACAGAGACGCAGTGGGGGCAGTATTTT. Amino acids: CASSPLRTETQWGQYF.

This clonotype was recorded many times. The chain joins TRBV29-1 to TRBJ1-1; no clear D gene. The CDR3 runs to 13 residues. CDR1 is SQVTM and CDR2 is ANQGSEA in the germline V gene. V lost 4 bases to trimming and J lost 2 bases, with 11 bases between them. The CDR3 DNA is TGCAGCGTTGCTGGGCAGCGTAACACTGAAGCTTTCTTT. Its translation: CSVAGQRNTEAFF.

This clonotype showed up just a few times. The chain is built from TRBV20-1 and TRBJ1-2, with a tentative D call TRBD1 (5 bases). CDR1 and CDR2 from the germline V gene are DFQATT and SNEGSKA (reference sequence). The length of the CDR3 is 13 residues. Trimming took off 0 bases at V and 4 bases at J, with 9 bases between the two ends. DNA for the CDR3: TGCAGTGCTAGAGATCAGGGCAGCTATGGCTACACCTTC. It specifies CSARDQGSYGYTF.

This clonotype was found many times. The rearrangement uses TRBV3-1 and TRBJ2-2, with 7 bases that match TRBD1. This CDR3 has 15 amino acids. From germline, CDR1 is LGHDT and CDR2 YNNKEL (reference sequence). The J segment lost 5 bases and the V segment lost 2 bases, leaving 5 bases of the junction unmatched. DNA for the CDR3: TGTGCCAGCAGCCAAACAGGGGTAGGGACCGGGGAGCTGTTTTTT. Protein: CASSQTGVGTGELFF.

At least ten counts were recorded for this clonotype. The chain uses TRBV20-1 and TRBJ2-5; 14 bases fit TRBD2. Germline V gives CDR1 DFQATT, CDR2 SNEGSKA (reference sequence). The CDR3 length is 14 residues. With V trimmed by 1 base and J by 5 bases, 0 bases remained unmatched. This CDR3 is CSARGTSGRETQYF. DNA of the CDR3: TGCAGTGCTAGAGGGACTAGCGGGAGGGAGACCCAGTACTTC.

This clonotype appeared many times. The CDR3 DNA sequence: TGTGCCAGCAGTCCTCATGTCGCGGGGGGGCGCACAGATACGCAGTATTTT. Its protein is CASSPHVAGGRTDTQYF. The chain has TRBV6-5 and TRBJ2-3, with 9 bases lining up with TRBD2. Per germline, CDR1 MNHEY and CDR2 SVGAGI. V was clipped by 5 bases and J by 1 base; unmatched bases: 10. There are 17 residues in the CDR3.

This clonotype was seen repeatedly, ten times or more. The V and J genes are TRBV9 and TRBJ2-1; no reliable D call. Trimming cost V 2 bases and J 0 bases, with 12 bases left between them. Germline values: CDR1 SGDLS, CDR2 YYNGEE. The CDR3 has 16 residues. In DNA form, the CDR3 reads TGTGCCAGCAGCGTGGGCCTGGGCAGCTCCTACAATGAGCAGTTCTTC. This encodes CASSVGLGSSYNEQFF.

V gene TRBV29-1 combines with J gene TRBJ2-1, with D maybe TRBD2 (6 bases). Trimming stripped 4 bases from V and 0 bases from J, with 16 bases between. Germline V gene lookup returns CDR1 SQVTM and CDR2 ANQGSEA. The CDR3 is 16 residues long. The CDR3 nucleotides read TGCAGCGTTGGGGGCGGGGACGTGAGCTCCTACAATGAGCAGTTCTTC. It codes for CSVGGGDVSSYNEQFF.

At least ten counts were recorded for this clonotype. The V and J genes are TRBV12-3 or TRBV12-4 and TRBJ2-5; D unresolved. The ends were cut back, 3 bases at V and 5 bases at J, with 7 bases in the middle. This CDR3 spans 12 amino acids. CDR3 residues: CASSFVGETQYF. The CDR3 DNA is TGTGCCAGCAGTTTCGTGGGGGAGACCCAGTACTTC.

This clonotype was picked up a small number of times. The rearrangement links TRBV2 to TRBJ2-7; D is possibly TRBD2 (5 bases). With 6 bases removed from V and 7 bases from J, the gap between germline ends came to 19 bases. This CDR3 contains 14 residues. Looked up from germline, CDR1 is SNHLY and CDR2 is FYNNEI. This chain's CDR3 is CASSGLDLPDEQYF. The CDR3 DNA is TGTGCCAGCAGCGGACTCGACCTACCAGATGAGCAGTACTTC.

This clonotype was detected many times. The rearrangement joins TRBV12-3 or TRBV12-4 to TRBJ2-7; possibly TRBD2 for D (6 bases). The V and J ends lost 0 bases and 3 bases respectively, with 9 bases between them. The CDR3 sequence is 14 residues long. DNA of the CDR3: TGTGCCAGCAGTTTAGCGCGGGATTTCTACGAGCAGTACTTC. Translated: CASSLARDFYEQYF.

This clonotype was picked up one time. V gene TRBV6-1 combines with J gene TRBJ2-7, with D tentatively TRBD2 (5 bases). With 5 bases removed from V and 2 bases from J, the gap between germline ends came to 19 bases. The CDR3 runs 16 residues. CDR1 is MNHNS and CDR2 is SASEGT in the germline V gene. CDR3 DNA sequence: TGTGCCAGCAGTTACGCAAGCGGCGAGAGCGCCTACGAGCAGTACTTC. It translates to CASSYASGESAYEQYF.

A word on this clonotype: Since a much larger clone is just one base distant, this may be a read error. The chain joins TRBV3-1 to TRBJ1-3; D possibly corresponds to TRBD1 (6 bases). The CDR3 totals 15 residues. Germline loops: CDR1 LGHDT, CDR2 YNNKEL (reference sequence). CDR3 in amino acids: CASSQGGGSGNTVYF. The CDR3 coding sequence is TGTGCCAGCAGCCAAGGCGGGGGCTCTGGAAACACCGTATATTTT.

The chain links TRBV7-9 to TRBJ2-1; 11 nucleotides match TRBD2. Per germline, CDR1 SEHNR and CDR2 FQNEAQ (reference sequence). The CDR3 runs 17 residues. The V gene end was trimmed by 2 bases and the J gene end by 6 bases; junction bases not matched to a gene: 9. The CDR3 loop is CASSLRGTSGGFNEQFF. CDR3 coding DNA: TGTGCCAGCAGCTTAAGAGGTACTAGCGGGGGTTTCAATGAGCAGTTCTTC.